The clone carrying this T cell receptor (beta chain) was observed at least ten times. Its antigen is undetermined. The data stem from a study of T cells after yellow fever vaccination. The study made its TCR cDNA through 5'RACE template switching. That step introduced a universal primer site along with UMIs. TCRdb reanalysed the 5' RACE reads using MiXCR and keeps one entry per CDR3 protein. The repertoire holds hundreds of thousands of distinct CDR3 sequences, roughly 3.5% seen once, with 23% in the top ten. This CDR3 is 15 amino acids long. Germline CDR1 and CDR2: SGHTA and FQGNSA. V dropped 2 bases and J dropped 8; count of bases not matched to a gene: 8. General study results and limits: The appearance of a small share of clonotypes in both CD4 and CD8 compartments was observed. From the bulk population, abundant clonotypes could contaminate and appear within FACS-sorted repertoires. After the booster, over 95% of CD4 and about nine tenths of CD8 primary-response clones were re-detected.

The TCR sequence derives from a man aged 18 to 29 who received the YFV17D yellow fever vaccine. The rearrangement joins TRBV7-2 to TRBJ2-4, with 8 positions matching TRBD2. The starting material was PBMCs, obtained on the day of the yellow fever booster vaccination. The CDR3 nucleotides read TGTGCCAGCAGCTTATTCCCGGGGGGGGCTGACATTCAGTACTTC. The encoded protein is CASSLFPGGADIQYF. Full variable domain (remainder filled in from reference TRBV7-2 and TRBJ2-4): GAGVSQSPSNKVTEKGKDVELRCDPISGHTALYWYRQSLGQGLEFLIYFQGNSAPDKSGLPSDRFSAERTGGSVSTLTIQRTQQEDSAVYLCASSLFPGGADIQYFGAGTRLSVL.